A single sample is the source of the 27 T cell receptor beta chains below, sequenced in a study of blood T cells in healthy people across ages. PCR was performed a second time for roughly 6 to 12 cycles using a sample-barcoded 5' primer and a J-beta primer mix. MiXCR, run by TCRdb on the 5' RACE reads, gives a single entry per CDR3 protein. The sample lists roughly 1,500,000 distinct CDR3 sequences; 30% to 40% were seen once. Sequencing was performed on blood. These receptors were collected from a woman in her thirties in good health.

This sequence joins TRBV27 and TRBJ2-7; 7 bases are a match to TRBD1. Losses at the gene ends were 6 bases for V and 3 bases for J; bases not matched to a gene: 14. The CDR3 spans 16 residues. CDR1 and CDR2 from the germline V gene are MNHEY and SMNVEV (reference sequence). The CDR3 bases are TGTGCCAGCAGCAAAAGGGCAATCGGGACAGACTACGAGCAGTACTTC. This encodes CASSKRAIGTDYEQYF.

CDR3 sequence reads: CASGYSTDQSYTF. The CDR3 DNA is TGTGCCAGCGGTTACAGTACAGACCAAAGCTACACCTTC. The gene calls are TRBV3-1 and TRBJ1-2; D gene unclear. Per germline, CDR1 LGHDT and CDR2 YNNKEL (reference sequence). This CDR3 contains 13 residues. V shed 8 bases and J shed 9 bases, with 19 bases lying between them.

The chain recombines TRBV28 with TRBJ1-2; D call uncertain. V lost 3 bases to trimming and J lost 8 bases, with 7 bases between them. This CDR3 spans 11 amino acids. CDR1 and CDR2 from the germline V gene are MDHEN and SYDVKM. The DNA of the CDR3 is TGTGCCAGCAGTTTGTATCAGGGCTACACCTTC. This gives the protein CASSLYQGYTF.

The V gene is TRBV27, the J gene TRBJ1-3, with 10 bases matching TRBD1. Unmatched junction bases numbered 9, after V lost 5 bases and J lost 2 bases. CDR1 and CDR2 (germline): MNHEY, SMNVEV (reference sequence). This CDR3 has 17 residues. The CDR3: CASSLIPGQGTGNTIYF. DNA of the CDR3: TGTGCCAGCAGTCTGATTCCGGGACAGGGGACTGGAAACACCATATATTTT.

There are a few counts of this clonotype. V gene TRBV3-1 combines with J gene TRBJ1-6, with no clear D. The CDR3 loop spans 22 amino acids. Germline-derived CDR1 and CDR2 are LGHDT and YNNKEL (reference sequence). Trimming took 0 bases from V and 3 from J, leaving 27 bases between them. The CDR3 DNA reads as TGTGCCAGCAGCCAAGACCCGTTCGACCGGGCTACTAGGATCCTCTATAATTCACCCCTCCACTTT. Translating it yields CASSQDPFDRATRILYNSPLHF.

This clonotype was counted many times. The rearrangement uses TRBV12-3 or TRBV12-4 and TRBJ2-1; no firm D call. The CDR3 has 14 residues. Trimming stripped 8 bases from V and 7 bases from J, with 18 bases between. DNA of the CDR3: TGTGCCAGCTCTCCTGGGGTCAAGTGGAATGAGCAGTTCTTC. It specifies CASSPGVKWNEQFF.

The V call is TRBV7-9, the J call TRBJ2-5, with TRBD2 matching over 10 bases. Trimming removed 5 bases from V and 5 bases from J; junction bases left unmatched: 11. This CDR3 is built from 16 residues. CDR1 and CDR2 (germline): SEHNR, FQNEAQ (reference sequence). The CDR3 sequence: CASSPLAGASRETQYF. The DNA for the CDR3 is TGTGCCAGCAGCCCCCTAGCGGGGGCCTCTCGGGAGACCCAGTACTTC.

The chain uses TRBV4-1 and TRBJ1-5; D remains unclear. With 0 bases removed from V and 1 base from J, the gap between germline ends came to 19 bases. Per the germline V gene, CDR1 is MGHRA and CDR2 is YSYEKL. The CDR3 length is 19 residues. DNA of the CDR3: TGCGCCAGCAGCCAAGACGGGAACAAACTAGCCTCCAGCAATCAGCCCCAGCATTTT. This gives the protein CASSQDGNKLASSNQPQHF.

The chain couples TRBV7-9 to TRBJ2-1, with TRBD2 identical over 7 bases. Germline CDR1 reads SEHNR; CDR2 reads FQNEAQ (reference sequence). V was clipped by 6 bases and J by 5 bases; unmatched bases: 7. The CDR3 covers 14 residues. The CDR3 DNA reads as TGTGCCAGCAGGGGAGCGGGGCCAAACAATGAGCAGTTCTTC. Amino acid sequence: CASRGAGPNNEQFF.

This clonotype was detected a few times. The chain employs TRBV15 and TRBJ2-5; D remains unclear. Germline V CDR1 and CDR2: LNHNV, YYDKDF (reference sequence). V dropped 0 bases and J dropped 3 bases, with 14 bases sitting between them. This CDR3 is built from 16 residues. CDR3 sequence reads: CATSRDPRQAEETQYF. Written as DNA, the CDR3 is TGTGCCACCAGCAGAGATCCCCGGCAGGCCGAAGAGACCCAGTACTTC.

The chain couples TRBV20-1 to TRBJ1-6, with D possibly matching TRBD1 (5 bases). The V gene lost 6 bases and the J gene lost 8 bases, with 14 bases spanning the gap. The CDR3 runs 13 residues. Per germline, CDR1 DFQATT and CDR2 SNEGSKA (reference sequence). In DNA form, the CDR3 reads TGCAGTGCAAAGACAGAGGACGATTCACCCCTCCACTTT. Protein: CSAKTEDDSPLHF.

The chain uses TRBV7-9 and TRBJ1-1; D might be TRBD1 (5 bases). CDR3 size: 16 residues. V was pared by 5 bases and J by 7 bases, with 23 bases between. CDR1 SEHNR and CDR2 FQNEAQ come from the germline V gene (reference sequence). CDR3 amino acids: CASSPPRGASPFEAFF. Here the CDR3 DNA reads TGTGCCAGCAGCCCCCCTCGAGGGGCGTCCCCCTTTGAAGCTTTCTTT.

Details on this clonotype: Germline and junction disagree at one end, which may indicate a read error. The V call is TRBV10-3, the J call TRBJ2-1; 7 bases are shared with TRBD1. The CDR3 extends over 15 amino acids. CDR1 ENHRY and CDR2 SYGVKD come from the germline V gene. CDR3 residues: CATSEGGRGYNEQFF. CDR3 bases: TGTGCCACCAGTGAAGGGGGCCGAGGATACAATGAGCAGTTCTTC.

This clonotype has a handful of counts. V usage is TRBV28 and J usage is TRBJ2-1; TRBD2 might be the D (6 bases). The CDR3 contains 12 residues. The germline V and J ends were trimmed by 3 bases and 9 bases, with 9 bases remaining between them. Germline V gene lookup returns CDR1 MDHEN and CDR2 SYDVKM. CDR3 region: CASSLRGFEQFF. CDR3 nucleotide sequence: TGTGCCAGCAGTTTGCGGGGATTTGAGCAGTTCTTC.

The chain recombines TRBV4-1 with TRBJ2-5; 7 bases line up with TRBD1. The CDR3 has 15 amino acids. J was trimmed by 5 bases and V by 4 bases; bases with no gene match: 10. From germline, CDR1 is MGHRA and CDR2 YSYEKL. The CDR3 DNA is TGCGCCAGCAGCCCCCACCAGGGGGTGCTCGAGACCCAGTACTTC. It yields the protein CASSPHQGVLETQYF.

This chain joins TRBV25-1 and TRBJ2-7; 10 bases are shared with TRBD2. J was trimmed by 5 bases and V by 4 bases; bases with no gene match: 11. This CDR3 contains 16 residues. The V gene's germline CDR1 is MGHDK and CDR2 SYGVNS. CDR3 loop: CASSGLRNSGRNEQYF. The CDR3 region has the DNA TGTGCCAGCAGTGGCCTTCGGAATAGCGGGAGGAACGAGCAGTACTTC.

In this sample, this clonotype turned up a few times. A read error is possible here, since a much larger clone lies one base away. The J gene is TRBJ2-5, the V gene TRBV20-1; D gene unclear. This CDR3 contains 11 residues. Germline CDR1 reads DFQATT; CDR2 reads SNEGSKA (reference sequence). V was shortened by 3 bases and J by 11 bases, with 13 bases between the two germline ends. CDR3: CSAREGYGQYF. The CDR3 DNA sequence: TGCAGTGCTAGGGAAGGCTACGGGCAGTACTTC.

This clonotype has only a few counts. The genes are TRBV20-1 and TRBJ2-7, with D unresolved. V gave up 1 base and J gave up 7 bases, with 11 bases separating them. The V gene's germline CDR1 is DFQATT and CDR2 SNEGSKA (reference sequence). CDR3 length equals 12 residues. The CDR3 nucleotides read TGCAGTGCTAGAGTCATTGAAGCGGAGCAGTACTTC. It is translated as CSARVIEAEQYF.

There are a few counts of this clonotype. The chain is built from TRBV27 and TRBJ2-1, with 9 nucleotides matching TRBD2. From germline, CDR1 is MNHEY and CDR2 SMNVEV (reference sequence). J gave up 4 bases and V 3 bases, and 7 bases lay outside the gene matches. The length of the CDR3 is 16 residues. CDR3 bases: TGTGCCAGCAGTTTCGCAAGCGGGAGGTTGTACAATGAGCAGTTCTTC. It yields the protein CASSFASGRLYNEQFF.

The table lists this clonotype with a few counts. The chain joins TRBV6-2 or TRBV6-3 to TRBJ1-2, with 7 positions matching TRBD1. The CDR3 is 15 residues long. The germline V gene encodes CDR1 MNHEY and CDR2 SVGEGT. The V gene end was trimmed by 5 bases and the J gene end by 2 bases; junction bases not matched to a gene: 8. CDR3 bases: TGTGCCAGCAGTGACCCCAGGGGGACGAACTATGGCTACACCTTC. Encoded protein: CASSDPRGTNYGYTF.

This clonotype is a singleton in its sample. The chain employs TRBV2 and TRBJ1-5; no reliable D call. V was shortened by 7 bases and J by 3 bases, with 10 bases between the two germline ends. The CDR3 has 13 residues. The germline CDR1 and CDR2 sequences are SNHLY and FYNNEI. CDR3 residues: CASNRVDNQPQHF. CDR3 sequence (DNA): TGTGCCAGCAACCGGGTTGACAATCAGCCCCAGCATTTT.

The rearrangement links TRBV27 to TRBJ2-6; 8 bases fit TRBD1. CDR1 and CDR2 from the germline V gene are MNHEY and SMNVEV (reference sequence). The CDR3 runs 15 residues. The CDR3 reads CTTGTGTSGANVLTF. CDR3 nucleotides: TGTACCACCGGGACAGGTACCTCTGGGGCCAACGTCCTGACTTTC.

This clonotype was observed many times. V and J are TRBV30 and TRBJ2-1; D not resolved. CDR1 GTSNPN and CDR2 SVGIG come from the germline V gene (reference sequence). The CDR3 has 15 residues. The germline V and J ends were trimmed by 0 bases and 0 bases, with 9 bases remaining between them. The CDR3 loop reads CAWSVGGGSYNEQFF. CDR3 DNA sequence: TGTGCCTGGAGTGTTGGTGGCGGCTCCTACAATGAGCAGTTCTTC.

This clonotype has a handful of counts. The V and J genes are TRBV27 and TRBJ2-1, with unresolved D. CDR1 and CDR2 (germline): MNHEY, SMNVEV (reference sequence). CDR3 length equals 16 residues. V shed 6 bases and J shed 2 bases, with 17 bases lying between them. For the CDR3, the DNA is TGTGCCAGCAGCCTATCCCAAGGCGAGGCCTACAATGAGCAGTTCTTC. This codes for CASSLSQGEAYNEQFF.

The gene calls are TRBV5-1 and TRBJ2-6; D remains unclear. V dropped 5 bases and J dropped 2 bases, with 8 bases sitting between them. This CDR3 contains 14 residues. CDR1 and CDR2 (germline): SGHRS, YFSETQ. The CDR3 DNA reads as TGCGCCAGCAGGCCCACAGCTGGGGCCAACGTCCTGACTTTC. It encodes CASRPTAGANVLTF.

In its sample, this clonotype was seen a few times. V and J are TRBV25-1 and TRBJ2-1; D uncertain. Deletions cut 10 bases from V and 4 bases from J, with 11 bases between. This CDR3 has 12 amino acids. In germline, CDR1 is MGHDK, CDR2 SYGVNS. The CDR3 sequence: CAIQTGYNEQFF. For the CDR3, the DNA is TGTGCCATCCAGACTGGATACAATGAGCAGTTCTTC.

The rearrangement joins TRBV20-1 to TRBJ1-1; D possibly corresponds to TRBD1 (6 bases). The CDR3 has 14 amino acids. Per germline, CDR1 DFQATT and CDR2 SNEGSKA (reference sequence). V dropped 8 bases and J dropped 0 bases, with 16 bases sitting between them. The CDR3 DNA sequence: TGCAGTACAGGGCGTCGGGACATGAACACTGAAGCTTTCTTT. As protein: CSTGRRDMNTEAFF.